A selection of T cell receptor beta chains follows, all from one sample in a study of blood T cell repertoires in COVID-19. Here immunoSEQ multiplex PCR was the method, and the copy in TCRdb shows in-frame clones only, minus some. The sample lists hundreds of thousands of clones; roughly 86% were seen once. The material sequenced was PBMCs or T cells enriched from blood (not recorded which). The receptor source for this set is a woman younger than 45 who had recovered from COVID-19. The CDR3 runs from the conserved cysteine through the conserved F or W. The D gene is left open where the match is weak. Expanded clones get a size class; other rows say once, few or many, or leave the size out.

TRBJ1-1 | - | - | TRBV7-2 | CASSYRVATEAFF | TGTGCCAGCAGTTACAGGGTTGCCACTGAAGCTTTCTTT
TRBJ2-7 | TRBD2 | once | TRBV7-9 | CASSPLGGGYEQYF | TGTGCCAGCAGCCCCTTGGGGGGGGGCTACGAGCAGTACTTC
TRBJ1-2 | - | - | TRBV18 | CASSPQDSLKHYGYTF | TGTGCCAGCTCACCCCAGGACAGCCTAAAGCACTATGGCTACACCTTC
TRBJ2-1 | TRBD2 | - | TRBV10-3 | CAISASGREYNEQFF | TGTGCCATCAGTGCGTCGGGGCGGGAGTACAATGAGCAGTTCTTC
TRBJ2-2 | - | - | TRBV5-4 | CASSLVDFTGELFF | TGTGCCAGCAGCTTGGTCGACTTCACCGGGGAGCTGTTTTTT
TRBJ1-1 | - | few | TRBV7-3 | CASSVRGNTEAFF | TGTGCCAGCAGCGTCCGGGGGAACACTGAAGCTTTCTTT
TRBJ1-1 | - | - | TRBV7-2 | CASSSSRDTEAFF | TGTGCCAGCAGCTCATCCCGGGACACTGAAGCTTTCTTT
TRBJ2-7 | - | - | TRBV6-5 | CATGGAQVYEQYF | TGTGCCACCGGCGGGGCGCAAGTTTACGAGCAGTACTTC
TRBJ2-1 | TRBD2 | - | TRBV28 | CASSFSGRGQFF | TGTGCCAGCAGCTTTAGCGGGAGGGGGCAGTTCTTC
TRBJ2-7 | TRBD2 | - | TRBV27 | CASSAGLAGIPYEQYF | TGTGCCAGCAGTGCCGGACTAGCGGGCATACCCTACGAGCAGTACTTC
TRBJ2-1 | TRBD2 | - | TRBV12-5 | CASDTIMGLADNEQFF | TGTGCTAGTGACACGATTATGGGGCTAGCGGACAATGAGCAGTTCTTC
TRBJ1-2 | - | - | TRBV28 | CGTMINYGYTF | TGTGGAACAATGATTAACTATGGCTACACCTTC
TRBJ1-2 | TRBD1 | - | TRBV29-1 | CSVGGTGGVREDYGYTF | TGCAGCGTCGGGGGGACAGGGGGCGTCAGGGAAGACTATGGCTACACCTTC
TRBJ2-7 | - | once | TRBV10-3 | CAIGASGSYEQYF | TGTGCCATCGGGGCTTCTGGCTCCTACGAGCAGTACTTC
TRBJ2-7 | TRBD2 | - | TRBV6-5 | CASSTTSGRQYF | TGTGCCAGCAGTACCACTAGCGGGCGGCAGTACTTC
TRBJ2-4 | - | - | TRBV4-1 | CASSPEPGLAKNIQYF | TGCGCCAGCAGCCCCGAGCCGGGGTTAGCCAAAAACATTCAGTACTTC
TRBJ2-1 | TRBD2 | - | TRBV5-1 | CASSSLPSGSYNEQFF | TGCGCCAGCAGCTCGTTACCTAGCGGCTCCTACAATGAGCAGTTCTTC
TRBJ2-3 | - | - | TRBV5-1 | CASSLGDTSTDTQYF | TGCGCCAGCAGCTTGGGGGACACTTCCACAGATACGCAGTATTTT
TRBJ1-1 | - | - | TRBV5-1 | CASSLDFQDTEAFF | TGCGCCAGCAGCTTGGATTTCCAGGACACTGAAGCTTTCTTT
TRBJ2-5 | TRBD1 | - | TRBV6-5 | CASSYGTVRETQYF | TGTGCCAGCAGTTACGGGACAGTAAGAGAGACCCAGTACTTC
TRBJ2-1 | TRBD2 | - | TRBV27 | CASSLGLAGYNEQFF | TGTGCCAGCAGTCTAGGACTAGCGGGATACAATGAGCAGTTCTTC
TRBJ1-3 | - | - | TRBV12-3/TRBV12-4 | CASSSGGTIYF | TGTGCCAGCAGTTCGGGAGGGACCATATATTTT
TRBJ2-1 | TRBD2 | - | TRBV13 | CASRMGTSGSPAQFF | TGTGCCAGCAGAATGGGGACTAGCGGGAGCCCCGCGCAGTTCTTC